This T cell receptor (beta chain) was sequenced during a study of T cell repertoires in cytomegalovirus infection. About the study: Carrying CMV and the relevant HLA type showed in public TCR beta signatures.

CDR3 length equals 12 residues. With 7 bases clipped from V and 2 bases from J, the junction kept 3 bases outside the gene matches. Germline V gene sequence: CDR1 SQVTM, CDR2 ANQGSEA. Study observations and caveats: Cumulative frequency (of public TCR beta family members) identified carriers of CMV plus the relevant HLA. HLA-C-restricted TCR beta clonotypes specific for CMV led the ex vivo response.

Many counts were recorded for this clonotype. Its antigen is undetermined. TCRdb processed the reads anew with MiXCR; each CDR3 protein has one entry. The sample lists some 280,000 distinct CDR3 sequences, around 13% occurring once. V gene TRBV29-1 combines with J gene TRBJ2-7; 9 bases agree with TRBD1. This TCR derives from a human donor in good health (CMV status not recorded). Some clones in this sample may be carry-over from other donors' samples. Sequencing was performed on PBMCs. For the CDR3, the DNA is TGCAGCGGGGGACAGGGAACCTACGAGCAGTACTTC. It translates to CSGGQGTYEQYF.